This T cell receptor (beta chain) was sequenced for a study of cytomegalovirus exposure and HLA in healthy donors. The CDR3 consists of 15 residues. The germline V gene has CDR1 SGHDT and CDR2 YYEEEE. The ends lost 0 bases at V and 8 bases at J; junction bases unmatched: 6. PCR used 60 Vbeta primers and 13 Jbeta primers. Here immunoSEQ multiplex PCR was the method, and the copy in TCRdb shows in-frame clones only, minus some. The table has 100,000 to 150,000 clones, roughly 79% seen once; the top ten hold less than 2%. Only a few counts were recorded for this clone. Sequencing was performed on PBMCs. V and J are TRBV5-6 and TRBJ2-2, with 8 bases matching TRBD1. The receptor was derived from a woman in her forties or fifties in good health and CMV-seronegative. This CDR3 reads CASSLGDRSVGELFF. CDR3 sequence (DNA): TGTGCCAGCAGCTTGGGGGACAGGTCTGTAGGGGAGCTGTTTTTT.